A single sample gave rise to the 10 T cell receptor beta chains below, sequenced in a study of shared clonotypes between healthy human individuals. Repertoires were generated with immunoSEQ multiplex PCR, while TCRdb's copy carries only in-frame clones and drops some. The table has some 1,600,000 clones, 98% seen once; the top ten hold approximately 0.45%. The material sequenced was naive CD4+ T cells sorted from blood. Subset in this sample: CD45RA+ positively selected. The receptors shown here come from a man aged 25-45 years in good health.

This chain uses TRBV6-5 with TRBJ2-2, with D perhaps TRBD1 (6 bases). The V end lost 6 bases, the J end lost 0 bases, and 8 bases lay between the germline ends. The CDR3 is 14 residues long. Germline V gene data show CDR1 as MNHEY and CDR2 as SVGAGI. As DNA, the CDR3 is TGTGCCAGCAGGAGACAGGCGAACACCGGGGAGCTGTTTTTT. Encoded protein: CASRRQANTGELFF.

The V gene is TRBV27, the J gene TRBJ2-1, with a possible D match to TRBD1 (5 bases). The CDR3 has 13 amino acids. From germline, CDR1 is MNHEY and CDR2 SMNVEV (reference sequence). The V gene lost 8 bases and the J gene lost 7 bases, with 15 bases spanning the gap. The CDR3 DNA sequence: TGTGCCAGCGCCGCGGACATCGGGAATGAGCAGTTCTTC. Its translation: CASAADIGNEQFF.

Note on this clone: At one end, the junction sequence differs from germline, possibly due to a read error. As DNA, the CDR3 is TGCACCAGCAGGGGTCTAGCCAAAAACATTCAGTACTTC. It specifies CTSRGLAKNIQYF. The chain combines TRBV5-1 with TRBJ2-4, with D possibly being TRBD1 (6 bases). Germline values: CDR1 SGHRS, CDR2 YFSETQ. The CDR3 contains 13 residues.

The CDR3 DNA is TGTGCCAGCAGCGCCCACCTGACTCCTGGAAACACCATATATTTT. This translates into CASSAHLTPGNTIYF. This sequence joins TRBV9 and TRBJ1-3; no firm D call. Trimming shortened V by 3 bases and J by 2 bases, and 12 bases separated the two germline ends. Germline CDR1 reads SGDLS; CDR2 reads YYNGEE. This CDR3 is 15 amino acids long. Full variable domain (outside the CDR3, taken from reference TRBV9 and TRBJ1-3): DSGVTQTPKHLITATGQRVTLRCSPRSGDLSVYWYQQSLDQGLQFLIQYYNGEERAKGNILERFSAQQFPDLHSELNLSSLELGDSALYFCASSAHLTPGNTIYFGEGSWLTVV.

The V and J genes are TRBV5-1 and TRBJ1-1, with D unclear. The germline CDR1 and CDR2 sequences are SGHRS and YFSETQ. The germline V and J ends were trimmed by 4 bases and 0 bases, with 16 bases remaining between them. This CDR3 is built from 16 residues. The CDR3 sequence is CASSPGLSRMNTEAFF. CDR3 nucleotides: TGCGCCAGCAGCCCCGGACTCTCTCGAATGAACACTGAAGCTTTCTTT.

The V call is TRBV14, the J call TRBJ1-1, with 7 bases fitting TRBD1. J lost 1 base, V lost 0 bases, and 5 bases had no gene match. This CDR3 region has 16 residues. CDR1 and CDR2 (germline): SGHDN, FVKESK. CDR3 coding DNA: TGTGCCAGCAGCCAAGAAGGAGACAGGGCGAACACTGAAGCTTTCTTT. Encoded protein: CASSQEGDRANTEAFF.

The chain uses TRBV2 and TRBJ2-2; no firm D call. The germline gives CDR1 SNHLY, CDR2 FYNNEI. This CDR3 region has 21 residues. The V and J ends lost 0 bases and 5 bases respectively, with 28 bases between them. This CDR3 reads CASSEAFHAPQNNPATGELFF. The DNA for the CDR3 is TGTGCCAGCAGTGAAGCCTTCCACGCTCCTCAAAATAATCCGGCGACCGGGGAGCTGTTTTTT.

The chain joins TRBV10-1 to TRBJ2-1; TRBD2 might be the D (6 bases). CDR3 size: 14 residues. Germline V gives CDR1 WNHNN, CDR2 SYGVQD (reference sequence). Trimming shortened V by 0 bases and J by 11 bases, and 14 bases separated the two germline ends. The DNA of the CDR3 is TGCGCCAGCAGTGAGTCGAGGCGGGACTCACAGCAGTTCTTC. Translating gives CASSESRRDSQQFF.

The chain couples TRBV14 to TRBJ1-2; D remains ambiguous. Germline lookup yields CDR1 SGHDN and CDR2 FVKESK. V was trimmed by 0 bases and J by 8 bases, leaving 13 bases between them. This CDR3 has 14 residues. DNA for the CDR3: TGTGCCAGCAGCCAAGATTTACGGGGTTTGGGCTACACCTTC. Translation gives CASSQDLRGLGYTF.

CDR3 in amino acids: CSAPMTGSPITEAFF. The CDR3 DNA follows: TGCAGCGCACCGATGACAGGTTCTCCGATCACTGAAGCTTTCTTT. The chain combines TRBV29-1 with TRBJ1-1, with D perhaps matching TRBD1 (6 bases). V lost 7 bases and J 4 bases, leaving 22 bases between the germline ends. This CDR3 contains 15 residues. The germline CDR1 and CDR2 sequences are SQVTM and ANQGSEA. Together with reference TRBV29-1 and TRBJ1-1, the CDR3 gives the full variable domain: SAVISQKPSRDICQRGTSLTIQCQVDSQVTMMFWYRQQPGQSLTLIATANQGSEATYESGFVIDKFPISRPNLTFSTLTVSNMSPEDSSIYLCSAPMTGSPITEAFFGQGTRLTVV.